Listed below are T cell receptor beta chains from one sample, sequenced in a study of CD8 T cells in ankylosing spondylitis. TCRdb re-analysed the 5' RACE reads in MiXCR, keeping a single row per CDR3 protein. The sample has roughly 450,000 distinct CDR3 sequences; roughly 26% are singletons. The material sequenced was blood, either unsorted or a sorted T cell fraction (not recorded which). The receptors come from a male donor with ankylosing spondylitis. Each CDR3 is given with its conserved first and last residue. The order of the fields is V gene, D gene, clone size, J gene, CDR3 length, CDR3 protein, CDR3 DNA. The D gene is left open where the match is weak. Expanded clones get a size class; other rows say once, few or many, or leave the size out.

>TRBV20-1|-|-|TRBJ1-6|15
CSAMHSSLGISPLHF
TGCAGTGCTATGCACAGTAGCTTGGGGATTTCACCCCTCCACTTT
>TRBV5-1|-|few|TRBJ2-1|14
CASSLLQGGNEQFF
TGCGCCAGCAGCTTGCTACAGGGAGGCAATGAGCAGTTCTTC
>TRBV19|TRBD2|few|TRBJ2-1|16
CASSKAGPGSYNEQFF
TGTGCCAGTAGTAAAGCGGGACCCGGCTCCTACAATGAGCAGTTCTTC
>TRBV12-3/TRBV12-4|-|-|TRBJ2-5|15
CASSELGHRRETQYF
TGTGCCAGCAGTGAACTGGGACACCGAAGGGAGACCCAGTACTTC
>TRBV12-3/TRBV12-4|TRBD1|-|TRBJ1-2|13
CASSFRATGDPLF
TGTGCCAGCAGTTTTCGCGCGACAGGGGACCCGCTCTTC
>TRBV19|TRBD1|few|TRBJ1-2|15
CASCSKGQGIYGYTF
TGTGCCAGTTGCTCGAAGGGACAGGGCATCTATGGCTACACCTTC
>TRBV3-1|TRBD2|once|TRBJ2-1|16
CASSQDGTSGSEEQFF
TGTGCCAGCAGCCAAGATGGGACTAGCGGGAGTGAGGAGCAGTTCTTC
>TRBV7-8|-|many|TRBJ2-3|14
CASSPDWSTDTQYF
TGTGCCAGCAGCCCGGACTGGAGCACAGATACGCAGTATTTT
>TRBV12-3/TRBV12-4|TRBD1|-|TRBJ2-7|13
CASRVTGGVEQYF
TGTGCCAGCAGAGTGACAGGGGGCGTCGAGCAGTACTTC
>TRBV4-1|TRBD1|-|TRBJ2-3|17
CASSQVWGTGVTDTQYF
TGCGCCAGCAGCCAAGTATGGGGGACAGGGGTCACAGATACGCAGTATTTT
>TRBV5-1|TRBD1|-|TRBJ1-2|14
CASSLAGTGYGYTF
TGCGCCAGCAGCTTGGCCGGGACAGGCTATGGCTACACCTTC
>TRBV6-2/TRBV6-3|-|many|TRBJ1-1|14
CASKDGGQNTEAFF
TGTGCCAGCAAAGACGGGGGACAGAACACTGAAGCTTTCTTT
>TRBV6-1|TRBD1|few|TRBJ2-1|16
CASSEYGTVGYNEQFF
TGTGCCAGCAGTGAATATGGGACAGTCGGCTACAATGAGCAGTTCTTC
>TRBV29-1|TRBD1|few|TRBJ2-1|13
CSGLGQVYNEQFF
TGCAGCGGATTAGGACAGGTTTACAATGAGCAGTTCTTC
>TRBV27|-|-|TRBJ1-2|17
CASTSGGAGVALYGYTF
TGTGCCAGCACCTCGGGTGGAGCGGGGGTGGCTCTCTATGGCTACACCTTC
>TRBV20-1|-|-|TRBJ1-5|16
CSAQYLGQDSNQPQHF
TGCAGTGCCCAGTATTTGGGGCAAGATAGCAATCAGCCCCAGCATTTT
>TRBV2|TRBD1|-|TRBJ1-1|14
CASSGDRGGTEAFF
TGTGCCAGCAGTGGGGACAGGGGAGGCACTGAAGCTTTCTTT
>TRBV27|TRBD2|-|TRBJ2-1|19
CASSLNPRPGLADYNEQFF
TGTGCCAGCAGTTTAAATCCCCGGCCGGGACTAGCGGATTACAATGAGCAGTTCTTC
>TRBV7-6|TRBD1|many|TRBJ2-1|19
CASSLEDRSTAGSYNEQFF
TGTGCCAGCAGCTTAGAGGACAGGTCAACCGCTGGCTCCTACAATGAGCAGTTCTTC
>TRBV24-1|TRBD1|few|TRBJ1-2|16
CATSDLPDRGAGGYTF
TGTGCCACCAGTGATTTGCCGGACAGGGGCGCGGGTGGCTACACCTTC
>TRBV29-1|-|-|TRBJ2-5|14
CSVEGFVPQETQYF
TGCAGCGTTGAAGGATTCGTTCCCCAAGAGACCCAGTACTTC
>TRBV7-2|-|few|TRBJ2-7|13
CASSFPPSFQQYF
TGTGCCAGCAGCTTCCCGCCTAGCTTCCAGCAGTACTTC
>TRBV10-2|TRBD2|-|TRBJ2-3|20
CASSAHKRGLAGGITDTQYF
TGCGCCAGCAGTGCCCATAAACGGGGACTAGCGGGAGGGATAACAGATACGCAGTATTTT
>TRBV10-3|TRBD1|few|TRBJ1-3|18
CAVRTGTEILTSGNTIYF
TGTGCCGTCCGGACCGGGACAGAGATACTGACCTCTGGAAACACCATATATTTT
>TRBV7-9|-|-|TRBJ1-5|14
CASSSAGSNQPQHF
TGTGCCAGCAGCTCCGCGGGGAGCAATCAGCCCCAGCATTTT
>TRBV20-1|-|-|TRBJ2-1|15
CSAETSARGNNEQFF
TGCAGTGCCGAAACTAGCGCCAGGGGTAACAATGAGCAGTTCTTC
>TRBV20-1|-|few|TRBJ2-5|13
CSASRTAQETQYF
TGCAGTGCTAGCAGGACTGCACAAGAGACCCAGTACTTC
>TRBV29-1|TRBD1|few|TRBJ1-1|14
CSVGRQGRDTEAFF
TGCAGCGTTGGGCGACAGGGGAGGGACACTGAAGCTTTCTTT
>TRBV29-1|-|few|TRBJ2-1|13
CSVQRESNREQFF
TGCAGCGTTCAGCGCGAATCCAACCGGGAGCAGTTCTTC
>TRBV7-2|TRBD2|-|TRBJ2-5|15
CASSLQTSRQETQYF
TGTGCCAGCAGCCTTCAGACTAGCAGGCAAGAGACCCAGTACTTC
>TRBV20-1|TRBD1|-|TRBJ2-5|15
CSASRAGTGVETQYF
TGCAGTGCTAGCAGGGCCGGGACAGGGGTAGAGACCCAGTACTTC
>TRBV3-1|-|many|TRBJ2-2|17
CASSQGWSVANTGELFF
TGTGCCAGCAGCCAAGGCTGGTCGGTAGCGAACACCGGGGAGCTGTTTTTT
>TRBV3-1|-|-|TRBJ1-1|13
CASSQYRETEAFF
TGTGCCAGCAGCCAATATCGGGAGACTGAAGCTTTCTTT
>TRBV20-1|-|few|TRBJ1-2|14
CSARTQRGNYGYTF
TGCAGTGCGAGAACCCAGAGGGGAAACTATGGCTACACCTTC
>TRBV28|-|-|TRBJ1-1|12
CASSLFTDMAFF
TGTGCCAGCAGTTTGTTTACGGACATGGCTTTCTTT
>TRBV10-3|-|-|TRBJ1-6|14
CAISTGTADSPLHF
TGTGCCATCAGCACCGGGACCGCTGATTCACCCCTCCACTTT
>TRBV15|TRBD1|-|TRBJ2-1|15
CATSRSTGAYNEQFF
TGTGCCACCAGCAGATCGACAGGGGCCTACAATGAGCAGTTCTTC
>TRBV7-2|-|-|TRBJ1-2|17
CASSLAAGTNLVSGYTF
TGTGCCAGCAGCTTAGCGGCAGGGACAAACTTGGTTTCTGGCTACACCTTC
>TRBV5-1|-|few|TRBJ2-3|14
CASSSEQGTDTQYF
TGCGCCAGCAGCTCCGAGCAGGGGACAGATACGCAGTATTTT
>TRBV20-1|TRBD2|-|TRBJ2-1|16
CSAYRSGRAERNEQFF
TGCAGTGCCTACCGTAGCGGGAGGGCCGAGAGGAATGAGCAGTTCTTC
>TRBV29-1|TRBD2|many|TRBJ2-5|13
CSVVAGGGETQYF
TGCAGCGTTGTTGCGGGAGGGGGAGAGACCCAGTACTTC
>TRBV7-9|-|few|TRBJ1-1|10
CASSVGGAFF
TGTGCCAGCAGCGTGGGGGGAGCTTTCTTT
>TRBV29-1|-|-|TRBJ2-3|12
CSVESSTDTQYF
TGCAGCGTTGAATCCAGCACAGATACGCAGTATTTT
>TRBV11-2|TRBD1|-|TRBJ1-1|13
CASSAGQGIEAFF
TGTGCCAGCAGCGCGGGACAGGGGATTGAAGCTTTCTTT
>TRBV2|TRBD2|-|TRBJ2-1|15
CASRRTAGGGNEQFF
TGTGCCAGCAGGAGGACAGCGGGAGGTGGCAATGAGCAGTTCTTC
>TRBV2|TRBD1|few|TRBJ2-5|14
CAITGQEHQETQYF
TGTGCCATCACGGGACAGGAGCACCAAGAGACCCAGTACTTC
>TRBV20-1|TRBD1|few|TRBJ1-2|14
CSAIVRDRGYGYTF
TGCAGTGCTATAGTTCGGGACAGGGGCTATGGCTACACCTTC
>TRBV20-1|-|-|TRBJ2-3|11
CSGAFWDTQYF
TGCAGTGGGGCCTTCTGGGATACGCAGTATTTT
>TRBV11-1|TRBD1|-|TRBJ1-1|16
CASSSRDRNLNTEAFF
TGTGCCAGCAGCTCCCGGGACAGAAATCTGAACACTGAAGCTTTCTTT
>TRBV20-1|-|once|TRBJ2-1|14
CSASHPKGANEQFF
TGCAGTGCTAGTCATCCGAAGGGTGCAAATGAGCAGTTCTTC